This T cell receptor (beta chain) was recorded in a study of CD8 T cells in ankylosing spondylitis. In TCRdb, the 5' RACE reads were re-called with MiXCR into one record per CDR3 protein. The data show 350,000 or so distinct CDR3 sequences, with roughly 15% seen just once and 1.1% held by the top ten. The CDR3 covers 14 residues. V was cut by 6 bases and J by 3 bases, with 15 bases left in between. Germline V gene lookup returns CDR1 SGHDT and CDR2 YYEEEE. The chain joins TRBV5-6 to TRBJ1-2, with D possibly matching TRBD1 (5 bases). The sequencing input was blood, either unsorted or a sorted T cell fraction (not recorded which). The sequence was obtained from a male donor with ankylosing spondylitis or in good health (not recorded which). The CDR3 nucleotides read TGTGCCAGCACAGGGACTCCGGTGGACTATGGCTACACCTTC. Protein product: CASTGTPVDYGYTF. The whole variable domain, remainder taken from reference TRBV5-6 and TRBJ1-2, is DAGVTQSPTHLIKTRGQQVTLRCSPKSGHDTVSWYQQALGQGPQFIFQYYEEEERQRGNFPDRFSGHQFPNYSSELNVNALLLGDSALYLCASTGTPVDYGYTFGSGTRLTVV.